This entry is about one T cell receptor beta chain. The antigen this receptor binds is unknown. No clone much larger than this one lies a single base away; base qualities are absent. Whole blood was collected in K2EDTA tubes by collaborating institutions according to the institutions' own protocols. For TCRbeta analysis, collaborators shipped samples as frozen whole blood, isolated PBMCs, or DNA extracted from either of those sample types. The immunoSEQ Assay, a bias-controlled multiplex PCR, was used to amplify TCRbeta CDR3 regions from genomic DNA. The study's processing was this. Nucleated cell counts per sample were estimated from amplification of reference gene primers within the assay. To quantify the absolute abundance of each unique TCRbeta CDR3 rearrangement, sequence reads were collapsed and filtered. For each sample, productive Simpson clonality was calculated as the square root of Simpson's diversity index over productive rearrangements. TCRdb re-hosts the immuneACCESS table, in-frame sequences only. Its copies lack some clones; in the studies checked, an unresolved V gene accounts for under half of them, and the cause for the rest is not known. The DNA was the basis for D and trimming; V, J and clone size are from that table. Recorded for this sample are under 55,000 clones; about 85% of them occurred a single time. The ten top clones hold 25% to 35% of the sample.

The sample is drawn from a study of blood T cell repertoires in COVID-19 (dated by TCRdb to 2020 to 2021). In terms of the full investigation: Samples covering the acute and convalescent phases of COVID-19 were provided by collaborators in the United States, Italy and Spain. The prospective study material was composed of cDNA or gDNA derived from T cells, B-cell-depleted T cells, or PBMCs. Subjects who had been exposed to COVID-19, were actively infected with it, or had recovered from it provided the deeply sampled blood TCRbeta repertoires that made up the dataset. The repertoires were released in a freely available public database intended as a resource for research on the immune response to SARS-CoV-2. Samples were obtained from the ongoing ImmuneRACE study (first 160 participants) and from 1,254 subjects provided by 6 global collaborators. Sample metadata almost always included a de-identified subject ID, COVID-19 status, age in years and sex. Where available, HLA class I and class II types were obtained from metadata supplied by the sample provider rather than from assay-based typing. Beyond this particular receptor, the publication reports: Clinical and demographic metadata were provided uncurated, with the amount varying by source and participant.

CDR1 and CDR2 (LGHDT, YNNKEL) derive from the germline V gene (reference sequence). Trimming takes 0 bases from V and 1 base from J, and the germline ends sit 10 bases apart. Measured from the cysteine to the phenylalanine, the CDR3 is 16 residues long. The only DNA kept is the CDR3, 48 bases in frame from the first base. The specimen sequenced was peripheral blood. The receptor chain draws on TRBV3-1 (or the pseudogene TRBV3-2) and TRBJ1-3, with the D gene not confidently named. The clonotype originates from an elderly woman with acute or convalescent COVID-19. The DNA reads TGTGCCAGCAGCCAAGATTTCGTCTATTCTGGAAACACCATATATTTT. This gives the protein CASSQDFVYSGNTIYF.